This T cell receptor (beta chain) is from a study of post-analysis software for immune sequencing data. Study as a whole: The cohort encompassed relapsing-remitting, secondary progressive and progressive-relapsing multiple sclerosis disease courses. Study-level points and caveats: Samples prepared in the same batch strongly co-clustered by F measure. Diversity measured as normalized Chao1 was significantly lower in multiple sclerosis patients than in controls. The study found TRBV5-6, TRBV5-1 and TRBV20-1 among five TRBV segments more frequent in patients than controls.

Tagging with unique molecular identifiers was a feature of the TCR beta cDNA libraries. Input of about 0.9 to 10 million T cells yielded approximately 500,000 cDNA molecules. Using its own MiXCR run on the PCR reads, TCRdb lists one record per CDR3 protein. In the table there are some 890,000 distinct CDR3 sequences, approximately 53% of which are singletons. Details on this clonotype: As yet, its antigen is unknown.

V dropped 0 bases and J dropped 6 bases, with 11 bases sitting between them. Germline-derived CDR1 and CDR2 are SGDLS and YYNGEE. The CDR3 length is 14 residues. Sequencing was done on a sample of blood. The chain carries TRBV9 and TRBJ2-3; possible D gene TRBD2, 6 bases. The sequence derives from a girl between 10 and 17 years old with multiple sclerosis. The CDR3 nucleotides read TGTGCCAGCAGCGTAGGCCAGGCGGGGGATACGCAGTATTTT. This gives the protein CASSVGQAGDTQYF.